This record looks at one TCR beta chain sequence and its context. The RNA input was about 0.45 to 1 ug, and it was reverse transcribed with random hexamers. TCRdb fed the immunoSEQ multiplex PCR reads into MiXCR, producing one record per CDR3 protein. The sample has some 300,000 distinct CDR3 sequences; approximately 84% are singletons. The source of the sample is a study of CD8 T cells in Susac syndrome. TCR beta from blood CD8+ and CD4+ T cells was sequenced. The specimen was CD8+ T cells from PBMCs. This receptor was obtained from a human donor with multiple sclerosis.

CDR3 protein: CASSHKPGLAGTLSYNEQFF. The CDR3 region has the DNA TGTGCCAGCAGCCATAAACCGGGACTAGCGGGGACCCTATCCTACAATGAGCAGTTCTTC. This chain connects TRBV9 to TRBJ2-1; TRBD2 matches at 13 bases. The J segment lost 1 base and the V segment lost 4 bases, leaving 14 bases of the junction unmatched. CDR1 and CDR2 from the germline V gene are SGDLS and YYNGEE. The CDR3 consists of 20 residues.